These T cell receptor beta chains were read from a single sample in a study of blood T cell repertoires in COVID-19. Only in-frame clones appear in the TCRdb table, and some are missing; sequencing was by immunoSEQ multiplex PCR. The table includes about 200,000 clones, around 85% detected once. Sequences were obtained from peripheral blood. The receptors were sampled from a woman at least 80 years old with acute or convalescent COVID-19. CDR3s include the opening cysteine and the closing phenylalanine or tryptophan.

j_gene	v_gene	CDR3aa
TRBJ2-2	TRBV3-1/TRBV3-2	CASSQLSGGPRGTGELFF
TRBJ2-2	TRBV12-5	CASGSGTDVLRELFF
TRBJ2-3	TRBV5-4	CASSPPSQVTDTQYF
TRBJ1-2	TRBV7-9	CASNGPEKQGALYGYTF
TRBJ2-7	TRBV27	CATSPSGRREQYF
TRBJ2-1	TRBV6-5	CASGMASGRYNEQFF
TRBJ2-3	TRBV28	CASSFLSGDTQYF
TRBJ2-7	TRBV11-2	CASSTRLAGEGEQYF
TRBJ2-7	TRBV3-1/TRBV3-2	CASSQGQGPSSYEQYF
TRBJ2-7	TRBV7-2	CASSLGTAYEQYF
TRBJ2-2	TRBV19	CASLPYGNTGELFF
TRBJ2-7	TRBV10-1	CASSGGTYEQYF
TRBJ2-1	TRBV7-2	CASSRPGGEQFF
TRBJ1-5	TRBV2	CASRGREDQPQHF
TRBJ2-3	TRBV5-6	CASSTPGLSTDTQYF
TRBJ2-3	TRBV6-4	CASSAGQGSHIMDTQYF
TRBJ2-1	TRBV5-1	CASNSGGSTSYNEQFF